This TCR beta chain was captured in a study of blood T cell repertoires in COVID-19. As for the study in general: PBMCs, B-cell-depleted T cells, or T cells were the source of the cDNA or gDNA that made up the material.

This CDR3 comprises 16 residues. Germline V gene data show CDR1 as SGHTA and CDR2 as FQGNSA. V was clipped by 4 bases and J by 0 bases; unmatched bases: 3. In the original workflow: For nucleated cells, counts were estimated from reference gene primer amplification. This table comes from immunoSEQ multiplex PCR, and its TCRdb copy is limited to in-frame clones, with some not included. The V and J calls and clone size are taken from that table; D and trimming were inferred from the DNA. The sample records fewer than 250,000 clones, less than 90% being singletons. The sequencing sample was made of peripheral blood. The chain uses TRBV7-2 and TRBJ2-5, with 12 positions matching TRBD2. This TCR was recovered from a woman older than 75 with COVID-19, enrolled during active disease. The CDR3 is CASSSWTSGDQETQYF. In DNA form, the CDR3 reads TGTGCCAGCAGCTCCTGGACTAGCGGGGACCAAGAGACCCAGTACTTC.